Shown below are 21 T cell receptor beta chains from a single sample sequenced in a study of cytomegalovirus exposure and HLA in healthy donors. The PCR contained 60 Vbeta and 13 Jbeta primers. Method: immunoSEQ multiplex PCR; TCRdb's copy keeps in-frame clones and lacks some. The table has under 200,000 clones, about four fifths seen once. Sequencing was done on a sample of PBMCs. These receptor sequences come from a male donor in good health and CMV-seronegative.

The gene calls are TRBV10-3 and TRBJ2-5; 10 nucleotides agree with TRBD2. The DNA end favors TRBJ2-7, so the J call may be wrong. Germline V gene sequence: CDR1 ENHRY, CDR2 SYGVKD. CDR3 size: 14 residues. The CDR3 nucleotides are TGTGCCATCAATCCTAGCGGGAGTCCCGACGAGCAGTACTTC. It is translated as CAINPSGSPDEQYF.

This clone was picked up a small number of times. The V gene is TRBV11-2, the J gene TRBJ2-5; D is possibly TRBD2 (5 bases). Germline V gene sequence: CDR1 SGHAT, CDR2 FQNNGV. V gave up 5 bases and J gave up 2 bases, with 15 bases separating them. The CDR3 spans 15 residues. This CDR3 reads CASSQMGAYQETQYF. As DNA, the CDR3 is TGTGCCAGCAGCCAGATGGGAGCTTATCAAGAGACCCAGTACTTC.

CDR3 DNA sequence: TGTGCCAGCAGTGACAGGGGCCCCAATCAGCCCCAGCATTTT. Residues: CASSDRGPNQPQHF. The rearrangement links TRBV6-5 to TRBJ1-5, with 8 bases matching TRBD1. From germline, CDR1 is MNHEY and CDR2 SVGAGI. Trimming at V came to 5 bases and at J to 3 bases, leaving 3 bases not matched to a gene. This CDR3 has 14 amino acids.

The V and J genes are TRBV15 and TRBJ2-7; D possibly corresponds to TRBD2 (5 bases). Trimming removed 4 bases at V and 6 bases at J, with 13 bases between. Germline V CDR1 and CDR2: LNHNV, YYDKDF (reference sequence). The CDR3 has 13 residues. CDR3 DNA: TGTGCCACCAGCATAACTAGTCCGGGCGAGCAGTACTTC. Translation gives CATSITSPGEQYF.

This rearrangement joins TRBV10-2 to TRBJ1-1; TRBD1 is a possible D gene (5 bases). The CDR3 covers 16 residues. Germline assignment: CDR1 WSHSY and CDR2 SAAADI. Between the trimmed V and J ends, which lost 4 bases and 0 bases, there was a span of 15 bases. In DNA form, the CDR3 reads TGCGCCAGCAGTGGGTGGCGTTCAGGGTTGAACACTGAAGCTTTCTTT. This codes for CASSGWRSGLNTEAFF.

The V call is TRBV6-6, the J call TRBJ1-1, with unresolved D. The CDR3 spans 14 residues. Germline-derived CDR1 and CDR2 are MNHNY and SVGAGI (reference sequence). Trimming removed 0 bases at V and 11 bases at J, with 16 bases between. CDR3 sequence reads: CASSYSRPGLGAFF. CDR3 nucleotide sequence: TGTGCCAGCAGTTACTCGAGGCCGGGATTAGGGGCTTTCTTT.

The rearrangement uses TRBV28 and TRBJ1-2; D remains unclear. In germline, CDR1 is MDHEN, CDR2 SYDVKM. This CDR3 contains 12 residues. The V end was cut by 3 bases, the J end by 1 base, with 3 bases between. The chain's CDR3 is CASSFINYGYTF. The CDR3 DNA sequence: TGTGCCAGCAGTTTCATTAACTATGGCTACACCTTC.

The chain is built from TRBV10-2 and TRBJ1-1, with 8 bases aligning to TRBD1. Looked up from germline, CDR1 is WSHSY and CDR2 is SAAADI. V trimming: 6 bases; J trimming: 1 base; junction bases outside the gene matches: 4. The length of the CDR3 is 14 residues. In nucleotides, the CDR3 is TGCGCCAGCAGACCCGGGACAGGGAACACTGAAGCTTTCTTT. This codes for CASRPGTGNTEAFF.

This chain uses TRBV5-1 with TRBJ2-2, with D perhaps TRBD2 (5 bases). Trimming removed 4 bases from V and 2 bases from J, with 18 bases in between. CDR3 length: 17 amino acids. From germline, CDR1 is SGHRS and CDR2 YFSETQ. The CDR3 sequence is CASSPEAYGRNTGELFF. In DNA, the CDR3 is TGCGCCAGCAGCCCCGAGGCCTATGGGAGAAACACCGGGGAGCTGTTTTTT.

The rearrangement joins TRBV11-2 to TRBJ2-7; D uncertain. The germline V and J ends were trimmed by 0 bases and 2 bases, with 8 bases remaining between them. The CDR3 contains 14 residues. The germline CDR1 and CDR2 sequences are SGHAT and FQNNGV. The DNA for the CDR3 is TGTGCCAGCAGCTTAGACGGGTCCCCCTACGAGCAGTACTTC. It codes for CASSLDGSPYEQYF.

This chain uses TRBV2 with TRBJ2-7; perhaps TRBD1 as D (5 bases). There are 12 residues in the CDR3. V shed 4 bases and J shed 2 bases, with 6 bases lying between them. Germline V gene sequence: CDR1 SNHLY, CDR2 FYNNEI. The CDR3 nucleotides read TGTGCCAGCAGTGGGACAACCTACGAGCAGTACTTC. Amino acid sequence: CASSGTTYEQYF.

The chain links TRBV18 to TRBJ2-1; 8 bases align to TRBD1. CDR1 is KGHSH and CDR2 is LQKENI in the germline V gene. V was clipped by 6 bases and J by 8 bases; unmatched bases: 9. The CDR3 covers 14 residues. CDR3 sequence reads: CASSLGQGVHEQFF. Here the CDR3 DNA reads TGTGCCAGCTCCCTCGGACAGGGAGTCCATGAGCAGTTCTTC.

This clone has more than one count but fewer than ten. The V call is TRBV19, the J call TRBJ1-1; D ambiguous. This CDR3 comprises 15 residues. V lost 0 bases and J lost 0, with 8 bases in between. Per the germline V gene, CDR1 is LNHDA and CDR2 is SQIVND (reference sequence). In DNA form, the CDR3 reads TGTGCCAGTAGTATAGAGACATACTTGAACACTGAAGCTTTCTTT. Translation: CASSIETYLNTEAFF.

The rearrangement joins TRBV2 to TRBJ1-6, with D uncertain. This CDR3 contains 13 residues. V lost 7 bases and J lost 10, with 14 bases in between. The germline gives CDR1 SNHLY, CDR2 FYNNEI. The CDR3 DNA follows: TGTGCCAGCATTTCGAGGGAAGCCTCACCCCTCCACTTT. Its protein product is CASISREASPLHF.

V and J are TRBV7-9 and TRBJ2-5; weak D call: TRBD2 (5 bases). This CDR3 has 15 amino acids. The germline gives CDR1 SEHNR, CDR2 FQNEAQ (reference sequence). Trimming took 5 bases from V and 5 from J, leaving 18 bases between them. The CDR3 nucleotides read TGTGCCAGCAGCCCTGTAGCGACCCCCGGGGAGACCCAGTACTTC. Translated, it gives CASSPVATPGETQYF.

The chain couples TRBV19 to TRBJ2-2, with D perhaps matching TRBD1 (7 bases). The CDR3 has 15 residues. Germline V lookup: CDR1 LNHDA, CDR2 SQIVND (reference sequence). V dropped 5 bases and J dropped 1 base, with 11 bases sitting between them. For the CDR3, the DNA is TGTGCCAGTAGTGGAGGGGGCCTGAACACCGGGGAGCTGTTTTTT. Residues: CASSGGGLNTGELFF.

The chain employs TRBV2 and TRBJ2-5, with D possibly matching TRBD2 (7 bases). The end of the DNA aligns better with TRBJ2-7, so the J call may be wrong. This CDR3 has 15 amino acids. Germline CDR1 and CDR2: SNHLY and FYNNEI. CDR3 bases: TGTGCCAGCACCGAGAAGGGGGGGGACTCCTACGAGCAGTACTTC. Protein product: CASTEKGGDSYEQYF.

The rearrangement links TRBV18 to TRBJ2-5, with 12 bases aligning to TRBD2. This CDR3 has 16 amino acids. The germline CDR1 and CDR2 sequences are KGHSH and LQKENI. The ends lost 3 bases at V and 2 bases at J; junction bases unmatched: 4. The CDR3 nucleotides are TGTGCCAGCTCACCCCCACTAGCGGGGGGACAAGAGACCCAGTACTTC. Residues: CASSPPLAGGQETQYF.

V is TRBV10-1 and J is TRBJ2-3, with TRBD2 matching over 14 bases. Germline CDR1 reads WNHNN; CDR2 reads SYGVQD (reference sequence). This CDR3 spans 18 amino acids. V lost 6 bases and J lost 0; bases outside the gene matches: 8. Here the CDR3 reads CASSPGLAGGTSTDTQYF. CDR3 DNA sequence: TGCGCCAGCAGCCCCGGACTAGCGGGGGGAACTAGCACAGATACGCAGTATTTT.

The chain is built from TRBV6-5 and TRBJ2-1; D may be TRBD2 (7 bases). V lost 0 bases, J lost 8 bases, and 17 bases lay in between. The germline gives CDR1 MNHEY, CDR2 SVGAGI. This CDR3 has 16 residues. Here the CDR3 DNA reads TGTGCCAGCAGTTACTCGGCGAGGGGGGGCTCATATGAGCAGTTCTTC. The encoded protein is CASSYSARGGSYEQFF.

The chain couples TRBV9 to TRBJ2-5, with D perhaps TRBD1 (6 bases). The CDR3 runs to 16 residues. Germline V gene sequence: CDR1 SGDLS, CDR2 YYNGEE. V was shortened by 2 bases and J by 0 bases, with 14 bases between the two germline ends. The CDR3 region is CASSVYGTLYQETQYF. In DNA, the CDR3 is TGTGCCAGCAGCGTGTACGGGACACTGTACCAAGAGACCCAGTACTTC.